Listed below are T cell receptor beta chains from one sample, sequenced in a study of OX40 agonist ivuxolimab in advanced cancers. Here immunoSEQ multiplex PCR was the method, and the copy in TCRdb shows in-frame clones only, minus some. Of 60,000 or so clones detected, 75% to 90% appear once; the ten largest clones hold around 15%. The specimen was CD4+ or CD8+ T cells sorted from blood, collected in a trial of the OX40 agonist ivuxolimab. The receptors derive from an adult with an advanced solid tumor such as melanoma, head and neck, liver or kidney cancer. The CDR3 runs from the conserved cysteine through the conserved F or W. Fields, in order: V gene, D gene, J gene, clone size, CDR3 protein, CDR3 DNA. The D gene is left open where the match is weak. Only part of the rows carry a size: once, few, many, or a class if the clone is expanded.

v_call: TRBV7-9; d_call: .; j_call: TRBJ2-3; clone_size: .; cdr3_aa: CASSLRGSTDTQYF; cdr3_nt: TGTGCCAGCAGCTTAAGGGGCTCCACAGATACGCAGTATTTT
v_call: TRBV9; d_call: TRBD2; j_call: TRBJ2-2; clone_size: .; cdr3_aa: CASSTTSGRFVGELFF; cdr3_nt: TGTGCCAGCAGCACAACTAGCGGGAGGTTCGTCGGGGAGCTGTTTTTT
v_call: TRBV18; d_call: TRBD1; j_call: TRBJ1-4; clone_size: .; cdr3_aa: CASSPTGEGEKLFF; cdr3_nt: TGTGCCAGCTCACCTACAGGGGAAGGTGAAAAACTGTTTTTT
v_call: TRBV5-6; d_call: TRBD2; j_call: TRBJ2-7; clone_size: .; cdr3_aa: CASSPGLAVTYEQYF; cdr3_nt: TGTGCCAGCAGCCCCGGACTAGCGGTAACCTACGAGCAGTACTTC
v_call: TRBV7-3; d_call: .; j_call: TRBJ2-2; clone_size: .; cdr3_aa: CASSSNTRAGGPGELFF; cdr3_nt: TGTGCCAGCAGCTCAAACACTCGGGCAGGCGGCCCCGGGGAGCTGTTTTTT
v_call: TRBV6-4; d_call: .; j_call: TRBJ2-2; clone_size: .; cdr3_aa: CASSQTRNTGELFF; cdr3_nt: TGTGCCAGCAGTCAGACACGGAACACCGGGGAGCTGTTTTTT
v_call: TRBV6-5; d_call: TRBD1; j_call: TRBJ2-7; clone_size: .; cdr3_aa: CASRDRVGYEQYF; cdr3_nt: TGTGCCAGCAGAGACAGGGTTGGCTACGAGCAGTACTTC
v_call: TRBV5-1; d_call: .; j_call: TRBJ2-3; clone_size: .; cdr3_aa: CASNRQSSTDTQYF; cdr3_nt: TGCGCCAGCAACCGGCAGTCTAGCACAGATACGCAGTATTTT
v_call: TRBV11-2; d_call: .; j_call: TRBJ2-3; clone_size: .; cdr3_aa: CASSKSTDTQYF; cdr3_nt: TGTGCCAGCAGCAAAAGCACAGATACGCAGTATTTT
v_call: TRBV10-3; d_call: TRBD2; j_call: TRBJ2-1; clone_size: .; cdr3_aa: CAISDPTSGMIDEQFF; cdr3_nt: TGTGCCATCAGTGACCCGACTAGCGGGATGATCGATGAGCAGTTCTTC
v_call: TRBV6-1; d_call: .; j_call: TRBJ2-2; clone_size: .; cdr3_aa: CASSLDVFTGELFF; cdr3_nt: TGTGCCAGCAGTTTAGACGTGTTTACCGGGGAGCTGTTTTTT
v_call: TRBV10-3; d_call: TRBD1; j_call: TRBJ2-7; clone_size: .; cdr3_aa: CAISAGQGNEQYF; cdr3_nt: TGTGCCATCAGTGCGGGACAGGGCAACGAGCAGTACTTC
v_call: TRBV6-1; d_call: .; j_call: TRBJ2-2; clone_size: .; cdr3_aa: CASISGVGPTGELFF; cdr3_nt: TGTGCCAGCATTTCAGGGGTGGGACCCACCGGGGAGCTGTTTTTT
v_call: TRBV6-5; d_call: .; j_call: TRBJ1-1; clone_size: once; cdr3_aa: CASTTGGVATEAFF; cdr3_nt: TGTGCCAGCACTACCGGAGGGGTGGCCACTGAAGCTTTCTTT
v_call: TRBV7-3; d_call: .; j_call: TRBJ2-2; clone_size: .; cdr3_aa: CASSQGRTGELFF; cdr3_nt: TGTGCCAGCAGTCAAGGTCGAACCGGGGAGCTGTTTTTT
v_call: TRBV6-5; d_call: TRBD1; j_call: TRBJ1-4; clone_size: .; cdr3_aa: CASSYRGRDEKLFF; cdr3_nt: TGTGCCAGCAGCTACAGGGGACGGGATGAAAAACTGTTTTTT
v_call: TRBV19; d_call: .; j_call: TRBJ1-5; clone_size: once; cdr3_aa: CASSISGRGRNQPQHF; cdr3_nt: TGTGCCAGTAGTATTAGCGGAAGGGGTCGGAATCAGCCCCAGCATTTT
v_call: TRBV11-3; d_call: .; j_call: TRBJ2-3; clone_size: .; cdr3_aa: CASSLTSTDTQYF; cdr3_nt: TGTGCCAGCAGCTTGACTAGCACAGATACGCAGTATTTT
v_call: TRBV6-1; d_call: .; j_call: TRBJ2-7; clone_size: .; cdr3_aa: CASGYLDRTYEQYF; cdr3_nt: TGTGCCAGCGGATACTTGGACCGTACCTACGAGCAGTACTTC
v_call: TRBV7-9; d_call: TRBD1; j_call: TRBJ2-3; clone_size: many; cdr3_aa: CASSSSQGQEADTQYF; cdr3_nt: TGTGCCAGCAGCTCAAGTCAAGGACAGGAGGCAGATACGCAGTATTTT
v_call: TRBV5-1; d_call: TRBD2; j_call: TRBJ2-1; clone_size: .; cdr3_aa: CASNHPTSGSYNEQFF; cdr3_nt: TGCGCCAGCAACCATCCTACTAGCGGCTCCTACAATGAGCAGTTCTTC
v_call: TRBV5-5; d_call: .; j_call: TRBJ2-7; clone_size: once; cdr3_aa: CASTIPGAHSSYEQYF; cdr3_nt: TGTGCCAGCACCATCCCAGGGGCCCACAGCTCCTACGAGCAGTACTTC
v_call: TRBV29-1; d_call: .; j_call: TRBJ2-4; clone_size: .; cdr3_aa: CSVERGSSIQYF; cdr3_nt: TGCAGCGTTGAAAGGGGCTCGAGCATTCAGTACTTC
v_call: TRBV15; d_call: .; j_call: TRBJ1-1; clone_size: .; cdr3_aa: CATSRDYRGANTEAFF; cdr3_nt: TGTGCCACCAGCAGAGATTATCGGGGGGCGAACACTGAAGCTTTCTTT
v_call: TRBV9; d_call: .; j_call: TRBJ1-6; clone_size: .; cdr3_aa: CASSRESYNSPLHF; cdr3_nt: TGTGCCAGCAGCAGGGAGTCCTATAATTCACCCCTCCACTTT
v_call: TRBV27; d_call: .; j_call: TRBJ2-7; clone_size: .; cdr3_aa: CASSARTGYEQYF; cdr3_nt: TGTGCCAGCAGTGCCCGGACGGGCTACGAGCAGTACTTC
v_call: TRBV11-2; d_call: TRBD2; j_call: TRBJ2-2; clone_size: .; cdr3_aa: CASSPQAGGNTGELFF; cdr3_nt: TGTGCCAGCAGCCCACAAGCGGGAGGGAACACCGGGGAGCTGTTTTTT
v_call: TRBV7-2; d_call: .; j_call: TRBJ1-3; clone_size: .; cdr3_aa: CASSFTGPTIGNTIYF; cdr3_nt: TGTGCCAGCAGCTTTACAGGGCCAACCATTGGAAACACCATATATTTT
v_call: TRBV7-9; d_call: .; j_call: TRBJ2-1; clone_size: .; cdr3_aa: CASSLGGNYNEQFF; cdr3_nt: TGTGCCAGCAGCTTAGGGGGGAATTACAATGAGCAGTTCTTC
v_call: TRBV6-6; d_call: .; j_call: TRBJ2-1; clone_size: .; cdr3_aa: CASSPDTYNEQFF; cdr3_nt: TGTGCCAGCAGCCCCGACACATACAATGAGCAGTTCTTC
v_call: TRBV14; d_call: .; j_call: TRBJ1-4; clone_size: .; cdr3_aa: CASSQRNPEEKLFF; cdr3_nt: TGTGCCAGCAGCCAAAGGAACCCTGAGGAAAAACTGTTTTTT
v_call: TRBV5-1; d_call: .; j_call: TRBJ2-5; clone_size: once; cdr3_aa: CASSSRQEDETQYF; cdr3_nt: TGCGCCAGCAGCTCCCGTCAAGAAGATGAGACCCAGTACTTC
v_call: TRBV7-3; d_call: .; j_call: TRBJ1-1; clone_size: .; cdr3_aa: CASSLGLPGNTEAFF; cdr3_nt: TGTGCCAGCAGCTTAGGTCTCCCGGGGAACACTGAAGCTTTCTTT
v_call: TRBV16; d_call: .; j_call: TRBJ1-2; clone_size: .; cdr3_aa: CASSQYNYGYTF; cdr3_nt: TGTGCCAGCAGCCAATACAACTATGGCTACACCTTC
v_call: TRBV18; d_call: TRBD1; j_call: TRBJ2-7; clone_size: once; cdr3_aa: CASSPGQGAGEQYF; cdr3_nt: TGTGCCAGCTCGCCGGGACAGGGGGCTGGCGAGCAGTACTTC
v_call: TRBV28; d_call: TRBD2; j_call: TRBJ2-1; clone_size: .; cdr3_aa: CASSDGTSGVDEQFF; cdr3_nt: TGTGCCAGCAGTGACGGGACTAGCGGTGTCGATGAGCAGTTCTTC
v_call: TRBV2; d_call: TRBD1; j_call: TRBJ2-5; clone_size: .; cdr3_aa: CASSRDSQETQYF; cdr3_nt: TGTGCCAGCTCGAGGGACAGCCAAGAGACCCAGTACTTC
v_call: TRBV7-3; d_call: TRBD2; j_call: TRBJ2-2; clone_size: .; cdr3_aa: CASSPRPGLAGVAGELFF; cdr3_nt: TGTGCCAGCAGTCCAAGGCCCGGACTAGCGGGAGTAGCCGGGGAGCTGTTTTTT
v_call: TRBV30; d_call: TRBD1; j_call: TRBJ2-2; clone_size: .; cdr3_aa: CAFRDRGTGELFF; cdr3_nt: TGTGCCTTCCGGGACAGGGGGACCGGGGAGCTGTTTTTT
v_call: TRBV5-1; d_call: .; j_call: TRBJ2-1; clone_size: .; cdr3_aa: CASSIQTATGNEQFF; cdr3_nt: TGCGCCAGCAGCATTCAGACAGCAACTGGCAATGAGCAGTTCTTC
v_call: TRBV19; d_call: .; j_call: TRBJ2-1; clone_size: .; cdr3_aa: CASRKTATASYNEQFF; cdr3_nt: TGTGCCAGTAGAAAGACAGCGACTGCCTCCTACAATGAGCAGTTCTTC
v_call: TRBV5-1; d_call: .; j_call: TRBJ2-2; clone_size: .; cdr3_aa: CASSLATGSPGELFF; cdr3_nt: TGCGCCAGCAGCTTGGCCACAGGGTCCCCCGGGGAGCTGTTTTTT
v_call: TRBV28; d_call: .; j_call: TRBJ1-5; clone_size: .; cdr3_aa: CASSPMDRRNSNQPQHF; cdr3_nt: TGTGCCAGCAGTCCCATGGACAGACGAAATAGCAATCAGCCCCAGCATTTT
v_call: TRBV2; d_call: TRBD2; j_call: TRBJ2-2; clone_size: .; cdr3_aa: CASRREVANTGELFF; cdr3_nt: TGTGCCAGCAGGCGGGAGGTCGCGAACACCGGGGAGCTGTTTTTT
v_call: TRBV30; d_call: .; j_call: TRBJ1-4; clone_size: .; cdr3_aa: CAWSPVGSNEKLFF; cdr3_nt: TGTGCCTGGAGCCCGGTTGGGTCTAATGAAAAACTGTTTTTT
v_call: TRBV10-3; d_call: .; j_call: TRBJ2-5; clone_size: .; cdr3_aa: CAISDLGTRGETQYF; cdr3_nt: TGTGCCATCAGTGACCTCGGGACCCGAGGGGAGACCCAGTACTTC
v_call: TRBV10-3; d_call: TRBD1; j_call: TRBJ1-3; clone_size: .; cdr3_aa: CAISGQGSGNTIYF; cdr3_nt: TGTGCCATCAGTGGACAGGGTTCTGGAAACACCATATATTTT
v_call: TRBV5-1; d_call: TRBD2; j_call: TRBJ2-3; clone_size: few; cdr3_aa: CASSFTLAGSSTDTQYF; cdr3_nt: TGCGCCAGCAGCTTCACTCTAGCGGGCTCTAGCACAGATACGCAGTATTTT
v_call: TRBV4-1; d_call: .; j_call: TRBJ1-5; clone_size: .; cdr3_aa: CASSQTGKGNQPQHF; cdr3_nt: TGCGCCAGCAGCCAAACCGGGAAGGGCAATCAGCCCCAGCATTTT
v_call: TRBV7-8; d_call: .; j_call: TRBJ2-5; clone_size: .; cdr3_aa: CASSLGAAQETQYF; cdr3_nt: TGTGCCAGCAGCTTAGGGGCAGCTCAAGAGACCCAGTACTTC
v_call: TRBV5-4; d_call: TRBD2; j_call: TRBJ2-1; clone_size: .; cdr3_aa: CASSSLTSRNEQFF; cdr3_nt: TGTGCCAGCAGCTCCCTGACTAGCAGGAATGAGCAGTTCTTC
v_call: TRBV19; d_call: TRBD1; j_call: TRBJ1-6; clone_size: .; cdr3_aa: CASSRQGRNSPLHF; cdr3_nt: TGTGCCAGTTCTCGACAGGGAAGGAATTCACCCCTCCACTTT
v_call: TRBV2; d_call: .; j_call: TRBJ1-5; clone_size: .; cdr3_aa: CASSEQGSYQPQHF; cdr3_nt: TGTGCCAGCAGTGAGCAGGGGAGCTATCAGCCCCAGCATTTT
v_call: TRBV6-6; d_call: TRBD1; j_call: TRBJ2-7; clone_size: .; cdr3_aa: CASSRDRGLDEQYF; cdr3_nt: TGTGCCAGCAGTCGGGACAGGGGGCTCGACGAGCAGTACTTC